This T cell receptor beta chain was identified during a study of blood T cell repertoires in COVID-19. On the study more broadly: Acute and convalescent COVID-19 specimens originated in the United States, Italy and Spain. From T cells, B-cell-depleted T cells, or PBMCs came the material, which was cDNA or gDNA.

The V end lost 0 bases, the J end lost 2 bases, and 7 bases lay between the germline ends. Per the germline V gene, CDR1 is SEHNR and CDR2 is FQNEAQ (reference sequence). The CDR3 extends over 15 amino acids. The sample holds one count of this clone. Original methodology: Counts of nucleated cells, estimated from reference gene primer amplification, were obtained. Only in-frame clones appear in the TCRdb table, and some are missing; sequencing was by immunoSEQ multiplex PCR. V, J and clone size were drawn from that table, and D and trimming were deduced from the DNA. The sample lists about 150,000 clones; 88% were seen once.

Sequenced material: peripheral blood. The chain links TRBV7-9 to TRBJ2-2; D remains unclear. This TCR was sampled from a man in his fifties or sixties who had recovered from COVID-19. Here the CDR3 reads CASSLAGRNTGELFF. CDR3 in DNA: TGTGCCAGCAGCTTAGCGGGCAGAAACACCGGGGAGCTGTTTTTT.